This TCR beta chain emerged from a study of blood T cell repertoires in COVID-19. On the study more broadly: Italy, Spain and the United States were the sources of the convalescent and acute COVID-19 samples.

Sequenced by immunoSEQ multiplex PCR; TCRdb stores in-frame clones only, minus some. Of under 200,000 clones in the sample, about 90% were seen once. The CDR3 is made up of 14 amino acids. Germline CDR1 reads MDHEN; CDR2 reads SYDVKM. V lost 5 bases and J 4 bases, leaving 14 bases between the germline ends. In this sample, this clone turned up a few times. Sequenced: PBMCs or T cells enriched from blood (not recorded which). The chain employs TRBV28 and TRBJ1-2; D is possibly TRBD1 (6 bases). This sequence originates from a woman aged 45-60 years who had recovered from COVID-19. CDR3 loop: CASSPVRGAYGYTF. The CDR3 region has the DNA TGTGCCAGCAGTCCTGTCCGGGGGGCCTATGGCTACACCTTC.